This TCR beta chain was captured by sequencing in a study of OX40 agonist ivuxolimab in advanced cancers. Patients with a history of autoimmune disease or on systemic immunosuppression were excluded. Regarding this clone: Its antigen is undetermined.

Study results and limitations: CD4+ T cells averaged fewer expanded clones than CD8+ T cells.

Some clones are missing from TCRdb's copy, which holds only in-frame ones; the method was immunoSEQ multiplex PCR. The repertoire has 60,000 or so clones, roughly 83% of them found once; the top ten carry around 2.5%. This clonotype was obtained from an adult with an advanced solid tumor such as melanoma, head and neck, liver or kidney cancer. The sample here was CD4+ or CD8+ T cells sorted from blood, taken in a trial of the OX40 agonist ivuxolimab.

CDR3 DNA: TGTGCCAGCAGCCTAGGGCCCGAAGACATTCAGTACTTC. Amino acid sequence: CASSLGPEDIQYF. The genes are TRBV2 and TRBJ2-4; D call uncertain. V shed 6 bases and J shed 8 bases, with 14 bases lying between them. The CDR3 sequence is 13 residues long. Germline V gives CDR1 SNHLY, CDR2 FYNNEI.